The clone carrying this T cell receptor beta chain was recorded at least ten times. The antigen remains undetermined. This sample stems from a study of regulatory T cells in long-lasting Graves disease. Turning to the study itself: Persistent cases took antithyroid drugs over 5 years and stayed TSH receptor antibody positive.

Study findings and constraints: Persistent Graves' patients had lower TCR diversity than newly diagnosed ones. Persistent disease showed a preference for TRBV28, TRBJ1-2 and TRBJ2-5.

Described time point: persistent/refractory GD, antithyroid drugs over 5 years with positive TRAb. Construction of the TCR library relied on RNA isolated from PBMCs. Peripheral blood, around 9.7 milliliters per patient, was collected in EDTA tubes. Sequencing libraries for TCR beta were prepared with iRepertoire HTBI primers and Arm-PCR of CDR3 regions. Using its own MiXCR run on the multiplex PCR reads, TCRdb lists one record per CDR3 protein. The data contain a few hundred thousand distinct CDR3 sequences, roughly a quarter of them singletons. This CDR3 contains 14 residues. With 6 bases clipped from V and 0 bases from J, the junction kept 5 bases outside the gene matches. CDR1 is DFQATT and CDR2 is SNEGSKA in the germline V gene (reference sequence).

This sample comprised peripheral blood mononuclear cells (PBMCs), obtained when the disease was refractory, from a patient treated with antithyroid drugs. The receptor's source is a female donor with Graves disease. This sequence joins TRBV20-1 and TRBJ1-5; TRBD1 matches at 7 bases. The CDR3 coding sequence is TGCAGTGCCAAGGACAGGTATAGCAATCAGCCCCAGCATTTT. Amino acid sequence: CSAKDRYSNQPQHF.